These T cell receptor beta chains were read from a single sample in a study of blood T cell repertoires in COVID-19. Data came from immunoSEQ multiplex PCR; TCRdb stores just in-frame clones and leaves some out. This sample yields around 190,000 clones, of which about 81% are seen a single time; about 9% belongs to the top ten. Sample: PBMCs or T cells enriched from blood (not recorded which). The receptors derive from a man aged 35 to 55 who had recovered from COVID-19. Both conserved end residues are trimmed from each CDR3. The order of the fields is V gene, J gene, CDR3 protein.

TRBV4-2	TRBJ2-7	ASSQTEGAVDEQY
TRBV18	TRBJ2-6	ASSRRLAGESGANVLT
TRBV19	TRBJ2-2	ASSMDRPNTGELF
TRBV7-9	TRBJ1-3	ASSPPEGGRGNTIY
TRBV27	TRBJ2-5	ASSYTGGGETQY
TRBV6-5	TRBJ2-1	ASGQGDRNEQF
TRBV18	TRBJ2-1	ASSSAGGAAGEQF
TRBV15	TRBJ1-6	ATRPTGVDSPLH
TRBV3-1/TRBV3-2	TRBJ2-1	ASSQASNEQF
TRBV27	TRBJ2-7	ASSPLRGQGYLEEY
TRBV6-5	TRBJ1-2	ASKTGGYYGYT
TRBV19	TRBJ1-2	ASRRTGGPVTGGYT
TRBV27	TRBJ2-6	ASSRVASGANVLT
TRBV9	TRBJ1-3	ASSVGVGTSGNTIY
TRBV9	TRBJ1-2	ASSPSGYYGYT
TRBV9	TRBJ2-2	ASSVAGVPTGELF
TRBV7-2	TRBJ1-2	ASSLGQGPYGYT
TRBV5-1	TRBJ1-2	ASRLSGYDGYT
TRBV9	TRBJ1-5	ASSPLKGESNNQPQH
TRBV5-1	TRBJ2-7	ASSPGTFSYEQY
TRBV12-3/TRBV12-4	TRBJ1-1	ASSLDRAF
TRBV30	TRBJ2-2	AWRRRQGARTGELF
TRBV19	TRBJ1-2	ASSIDRGILPSSGRYT
TRBV7-8	TRBJ1-6	ASSLRTGGIGNSPLH
TRBV18	TRBJ2-1	ASSLGQGPLKEQF
TRBV9	TRBJ2-3	ASTPRDRGSTDTQY
TRBV6-5	TRBJ1-1	ASSYGGRGNTEAF
TRBV11-2	TRBJ2-3	ASSSQLASTDTQY
TRBV7-9	TRBJ2-3	ASSLARQYTQY
TRBV11-3	TRBJ2-5	ASRRGNQETQY
TRBV27	TRBJ2-3	ASSLLAGGTDTQY
TRBV24-1	TRBJ2-3	ATSDFGRGDVADTQY
TRBV11-2	TRBJ1-5	ASSGSVQGGSSSNQPQH
TRBV3-1/TRBV3-2	TRBJ1-5	ASSQGTGGPQPQH
TRBV11-2	TRBJ1-2	ASSLDRGDGYT
TRBV20-1	TRBJ2-7	SASLRGIGTSGGFSYEQY
TRBV6-5	TRBJ1-3	ASSRDSRNTIY
TRBV19	TRBJ2-7	ASSTTLSGTFYEQY
TRBV29-1	TRBJ2-6	SVVRGSGANVLT
TRBV7-9	TRBJ2-2	ASRGGSPTGELF
TRBV6-1	TRBJ2-2	ASSEGLAGTGELF
TRBV5-4	TRBJ2-7	ASSSGGAQKQY
TRBV28	TRBJ1-2	ASREQGYYGYT